The 17 T cell receptor beta chains below were found in one sample sequenced in a study of long-term antiretroviral therapy in people with HIV. Investigators performed immunoSEQ version v3.0 at survey level. Only in-frame clones appear in the TCRdb table, and some are missing; sequencing was by immunoSEQ multiplex PCR. The table includes roughly 15,000 clones, less than 80% detected once. The material sequenced was unsorted PBMCs, taken about 3.1 years after starting antiretroviral therapy. The source of these receptors is a woman aged 40 to 50 with HIV.

The chain joins TRBV6-5 to TRBJ2-3; D may match TRBD1 or TRBD2 (5 bases each). There are 12 residues in the CDR3. Trimming cost V 8 bases and J 6 bases, with 12 bases left between them. CDR1 is MNHEY and CDR2 is SVGAGI in the germline V gene. Here the CDR3 reads CASGALADTQYF. The DNA for the CDR3 is TGTGCCAGCGGGGCTTTAGCGGATACGCAGTATTTT.

For the CDR3, the DNA is TGTGCCAGCCTAGGCAGGGGAGAGACCCAGTACTTC. Residues: CASLGRGETQYF. The chain joins TRBV2 to TRBJ2-5; D might be TRBD1 (6 bases). V was trimmed by 8 bases and J by 4 bases, leaving 11 bases between them. This CDR3 comprises 12 residues. Per the germline V gene, CDR1 is SNHLY and CDR2 is FYNNEI.

This rearrangement joins TRBV5-1 to TRBJ1-2; TRBD1 might be the D (6 bases). The length of the CDR3 is 14 residues. CDR1 and CDR2 from the germline V gene are SGHRS and YFSETQ. Deletions cut 4 bases from V and 5 bases from J, with 15 bases between. CDR3 in DNA: TGCGCCAGCAGCGAACCCGGGGGCGCGTATGGCTACACCTTC. Protein: CASSEPGGAYGYTF. The full variable domain, rest sourced from reference TRBV5-1 and TRBJ1-2, is KAGVTQTPRYLIKTRGQQVTLSCSPISGHRSVSWYQQTPGQGLQFLFEYFSETQRNKGNFPGRFSGRQFSNSRSEMNVSTLELGDSALYLCASSEPGGAYGYTFGSGTRLTVV.

The sample holds a few counts of this clone. The V and J genes are TRBV11-2 and TRBJ2-2, with D possibly called TRBD1 or TRBD2 (5 bases each). In germline, CDR1 is SGHAT, CDR2 FQNNGV. Trimming took off 4 bases at V and 7 bases at J, with 19 bases between the two ends. This CDR3 comprises 16 residues. CDR3 DNA sequence: TGTGCCAGCAGCTCCGGACCGGACCGGGGCATCGGGGAGCTGTTTTTT. Its protein is CASSSGPDRGIGELFF.

The rearrangement uses TRBV7-9 and TRBJ1-2; 8 bases align to TRBD1. The germline gives CDR1 SEHNR, CDR2 FQNEAQ (reference sequence). Trimming cost V 4 bases and J 8 bases; bases outside gene matches: 6. The CDR3 runs to 13 residues. The DNA for the CDR3 is TGTGCCAGCAGCTCCCGGACAGGGAGGGGCTACACCTTC. This translates into CASSSRTGRGYTF.

The chain joins TRBV7-2 to TRBJ1-3; D not resolved. V was clipped by 4 bases and J by 1 base, with 5 bases between them. Looked up from germline, CDR1 is SGHTA and CDR2 is FQGNSA. The CDR3 loop spans 13 amino acids. CDR3 region: CASSSLSGNTIYF. DNA for the CDR3: TGTGCCAGCAGCTCCCTATCTGGAAACACCATATATTTT.

The genes are TRBV27 and TRBJ1-1; D remains ambiguous. The CDR3 contains 14 residues. Trimming left V 5 bases short and J 3 bases short, with 13 bases between. CDR1 is MNHEY and CDR2 is SMNVEV in the germline V gene (reference sequence). CDR3: CASSRNGFYTEAFF. In DNA form, the CDR3 reads TGTGCCAGCAGTCGGAACGGGTTCTACACTGAAGCTTTCTTT.

V is TRBV10-3 and J is TRBJ1-1; 8 positions agree with TRBD1. J was trimmed by 11 bases and V by 2 bases; bases with no gene match: 7. The germline V gene has CDR1 ENHRY and CDR2 SYGVKD. This CDR3 has 13 amino acids. CDR3 in amino acids: CAISEEGQGSAFF. The CDR3 bases are TGTGCCATCAGTGAGGAAGGACAGGGCAGCGCTTTCTTT.

This clone was picked up one time. The chain carries TRBV19 and TRBJ1-5; tentatively, D is TRBD1 (6 bases). The ends were cut back, 4 bases at V and 0 bases at J, with 13 bases in the middle. Germline V gives CDR1 LNHDA, CDR2 SQIVND (reference sequence). CDR3 length: 16 amino acids. As DNA, the CDR3 is TGTGCCAGTAGTAGGGCCCTGGACAGTAGCAATCAGCCCCAGCATTTT. It codes for CASSRALDSSNQPQHF.

The chain is built from TRBV5-1 and TRBJ2-5, with 7 bases matching TRBD2. The CDR3 has 16 residues. Germline V lookup: CDR1 SGHRS, CDR2 YFSETQ. V gave up 4 bases and J gave up 2 bases; unmatched junction bases: 11. The CDR3 DNA reads TGCGCCAGCAGCCGCTGGACTAGTCGCGGGCAAGAGACCCAGTACTTC. It specifies CASSRWTSRGQETQYF.

This sequence joins TRBV30 and TRBJ1-2; D not resolved. V dropped 3 bases and J dropped 7 bases, with 24 bases sitting between them. Germline V lookup: CDR1 GTSNPN, CDR2 SVGIG (reference sequence). There are 16 residues in the CDR3. The CDR3, as DNA: TGTGCCTGGAGCCCCCGCGCAAGTGAGAATGCCTCTGGCTACACCTTC. This gives the protein CAWSPRASENASGYTF.

The chain couples TRBV18 to TRBJ2-1, with unresolved D. The CDR3 loop spans 13 amino acids. Germline-derived CDR1 and CDR2 are KGHSH and LQKENI. V was pared by 0 bases and J by 6 bases, with 6 bases between. CDR3 protein: CASSPPGVNEQFF. The CDR3 region has the DNA TGTGCCAGCTCACCACCGGGTGTCAATGAGCAGTTCTTC.

The chain is built from TRBV6-5 and TRBJ1-1, with a weak D call TRBD1 (6 bases). The CDR3 covers 15 residues. The V end was cut by 2 bases, the J end by 4 bases, with 14 bases between. Germline CDR1 and CDR2: MNHEY and SVGAGI. CDR3 sequence reads: CASSYNREVSTEAFF. The CDR3 nucleotides read TGTGCCAGCAGTTACAACAGGGAAGTATCCACTGAAGCTTTCTTT.

The rearrangement links TRBV4-1 to TRBJ1-2, with 8 bases identical to TRBD1. After removal of 3 bases from V and 7 bases from J, the junction contained 10 bases not matched to a gene. CDR1 and CDR2 from the germline V gene are MGHRA and YSYEKL. This CDR3 contains 15 residues. The CDR3 spells CASSHARTGGFGYTF. The CDR3 nucleotides are TGCGCCAGCAGCCATGCACGAACAGGGGGTTTTGGCTACACCTTC.

J is TRBJ2-1 and V is TRBV7-2; 10 bases map to TRBD2. V dropped 4 bases and J dropped 7; count of bases not matched to a gene: 10. This CDR3 contains 16 residues. CDR1 and CDR2 from the germline V gene are SGHTA and FQGNSA. CDR3 region: CASSSISGGAGNEQFF. CDR3 nucleotides: TGTGCCAGCAGCTCGATCAGCGGGGGGGCCGGGAATGAGCAGTTCTTC.

J is TRBJ1-3 and V is TRBV7-9; 7 nucleotides line up with TRBD1. V shed 3 bases, J shed 4 bases, and the junction held 6 bases outside the gene matches. The CDR3 extends over 15 amino acids. Looked up from germline, CDR1 is SEHNR and CDR2 is FQNEAQ (reference sequence). As DNA, the CDR3 is TGTGCCAGCAGCTTTTTAGGGGGCGCCGGAAACACCATATATTTT. Protein: CASSFLGGAGNTIYF.

This clone came up once. V usage is TRBV6-1 and J usage is TRBJ1-1, with D unclear. V was cut by 4 bases and J by 0 bases, with 6 bases left in between. Germline CDR1 MNHNS, CDR2 SASEGT. This CDR3 has 13 amino acids. CDR3 sequence reads: CASSGYMNTEAFF. CDR3 DNA sequence: TGTGCCAGCAGTGGGTACATGAACACTGAAGCTTTCTTT.